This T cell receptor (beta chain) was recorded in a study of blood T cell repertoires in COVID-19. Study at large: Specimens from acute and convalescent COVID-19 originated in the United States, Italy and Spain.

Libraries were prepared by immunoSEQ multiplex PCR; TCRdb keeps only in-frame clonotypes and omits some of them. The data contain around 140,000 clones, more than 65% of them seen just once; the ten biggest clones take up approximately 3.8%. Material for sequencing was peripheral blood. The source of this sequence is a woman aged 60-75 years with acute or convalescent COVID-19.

CDR3 nucleotides: TGTGCCACCAGTGAAGGGCAGGCGGGACTATACGGCCAAGAGACCCAGTACTTC. It codes for CATSEGQAGLYGQETQYF. This chain uses TRBV24-1 with TRBJ2-5; 7 bases agree with TRBD2. The CDR3 is 18 amino acids. J was trimmed by 1 base and V by 4 bases; bases with no gene match: 14. Germline V gene data show CDR1 as KGHDR and CDR2 as SFDVKD.